Below are 10 T cell receptor beta chains sequenced from a single sample in a study of blood T cell repertoires in COVID-19. Sequenced by immunoSEQ multiplex PCR; TCRdb stores in-frame clones only, minus some. Among 99,000 or so clones, about 86% were seen once, and the ten largest hold over 35%. Sequenced: peripheral blood. The receptors originated from a man aged 80 or over with acute or convalescent COVID-19.

The chain uses TRBV2 and TRBJ2-2; TRBD2 agrees at 13 bases. J was trimmed by 7 bases and V by 6 bases; bases with no gene match: 5. Per the germline V gene, CDR1 is SNHLY and CDR2 is FYNNEI. CDR3 length equals 15 residues. The CDR3 loop reads CASRRTSGSNGELFF. The CDR3 DNA follows: TGTGCCAGCAGGCGGACTAGCGGGAGTAACGGGGAGCTGTTTTTT.

The table lists this clone with a count of one. The V call is TRBV10-2, the J call TRBJ2-3, with D maybe TRBD1 (6 bases). This CDR3 spans 16 amino acids. Germline V lookup: CDR1 WSHSY, CDR2 SAAADI. Trimming stripped 0 bases from V and 3 bases from J, with 13 bases between. CDR3 protein: CASSESVWQGTDTQYF. The CDR3 bases are TGCGCCAGCAGTGAGTCTGTTTGGCAGGGGACAGATACGCAGTATTTT.

The chain employs TRBV18 and TRBJ1-6; D is uncertain. Per germline, CDR1 KGHSH and CDR2 LQKENI. Trimming took 1 base from V and 8 from J, leaving 6 bases between them. The CDR3 loop spans 13 amino acids. For the CDR3, the DNA is TGTGCCAGCTCACCACTTACGGATTCACCCCTCCACTTT. It encodes CASSPLTDSPLHF.

The sample holds one count of this clone. This chain connects TRBV5-6 to TRBJ2-7; TRBD1 might be the D (6 bases). The CDR3 sequence is 14 residues long. Germline V CDR1 and CDR2: SGHDT, YYEEEE. Trimming removed 6 bases at V and 3 bases at J, with 16 bases between. CDR3 DNA: TGTGCCAGCAACAATGGGGACACCTTCTACGAGCAGTACTTC. It yields the protein CASNNGDTFYEQYF.

This chain joins TRBV20-1 and TRBJ2-2; perhaps TRBD1 as D (6 bases). The V gene's germline CDR1 is DFQATT and CDR2 SNEGSKA (reference sequence). The ends were cut back, 3 bases at V and 7 bases at J, with 9 bases in the middle. CDR3 length: 12 residues. The CDR3 protein is CSASGQSGELFF. As DNA, the CDR3 is TGCAGTGCTAGTGGACAGAGCGGGGAGCTGTTTTTT.

This clone has ten or more counts. V is TRBV19 and J is TRBJ2-6, with D possibly matching TRBD2 (6 bases). Trimming removed 7 bases from V and 3 bases from J, with 10 bases in between. CDR3 length: 14 residues. Germline V lookup: CDR1 LNHDA, CDR2 SQIVND (reference sequence). In nucleotides, the CDR3 is TGTGCCAGTATGGAGGGGAATGGGGCCAACGTCCTGACTTTC. Protein sequence: CASMEGNGANVLTF.

The chain recombines TRBV24-1 with TRBJ2-3; 15 bases are a match to TRBD2. Germline V CDR1 and CDR2: KGHDR, SFDVKD. V trimming: 0 bases; J trimming: 4 bases; junction bases outside the gene matches: 4. This CDR3 is 18 amino acids long. DNA for the CDR3: TGTGCCACCAGTGATTTGGGACTAGCGGGAGGGCCCCCAGATACGCAGTATTTT. It codes for CATSDLGLAGGPPDTQYF.

The chain joins TRBV3-1 (or the pseudogene TRBV3-2) to TRBJ1-1; weak D call: TRBD1 (5 bases). V was trimmed by 3 bases and J by 7 bases, leaving 12 bases between them. The CDR3 totals 13 residues. Per germline, CDR1 LGHDT and CDR2 YNNKEL (reference sequence). CDR3 DNA: TGTGCCAGCAGCCAGCGACAGAGATATGAAGCTTTCTTT. Translation: CASSQRQRYEAFF.

The V and J genes are TRBV10-3 and TRBJ2-5; 7 positions match TRBD1. Trimming took 3 bases from V and 5 from J; bases not matched to a gene: 9. CDR1 and CDR2 from the germline V gene are ENHRY and SYGVKD. The CDR3 covers 15 residues. DNA for the CDR3: TGTGCCATCAGTGATGACAGGGCGTCAGGGGAGACCCAGTACTTC. Its translation: CAISDDRASGETQYF.

The chain links TRBV28 to TRBJ1-2, with D maybe TRBD1 (5 bases). Trimming took off 6 bases at V and 7 bases at J, with 15 bases between the two ends. The CDR3 is 13 residues long. Germline V CDR1 and CDR2: MDHEN, SYDVKM. The CDR3: CASRGHPGPGYTF. The CDR3 nucleotides read TGTGCCAGCAGAGGACACCCTGGTCCTGGCTACACCTTC.